What follows are 10 T cell receptor beta chains derived from one specimen sequenced in a study of human T cells and chemical hapten exposure. One entry per CDR3 protein results from TCRdb running MiXCR on the RACE reads. The sample has 33,000 or so distinct CDR3 sequences, approximately 12% seen once; the top ten hold approximately 1.8%. Time point given: pre-sensitization, week 0. Treatment specified: therapeutic diphenylcyclopropenone sensitization with weekly scalp DPC. Whole blood that had not been fractionated was the source of extracted total RNA. The sample here was whole blood, taken in connection with sensitization to the hapten diphenylcyclopropenone (DPC). These receptors were obtained from a woman aged 40 to 50 with alopecia areata. Some clones in this sample may be carry-over from other donors' samples.

There are many counts of this clonotype. The V gene is TRBV7-6, the J gene TRBJ2-3; 11 bases match TRBD2. The J segment lost 0 bases and the V segment lost 5 bases, leaving 7 bases of the junction unmatched. In germline, CDR1 is SGHVS, CDR2 FNYEAQ. CDR3 length: 17 amino acids. Here the CDR3 DNA reads TGTGCCAGCAGCCCACCGACTAGCGGGGATAGCACAGATACGCAGTATTTT. It translates to CASSPPTSGDSTDTQYF.

This clonotype was detected many times. The chain couples TRBV30 to TRBJ2-7; 7 bases align to TRBD2. The CDR3 covers 14 residues. The germline gives CDR1 GTSNPN, CDR2 SVGIG (reference sequence). V dropped 2 bases and J dropped 3; count of bases not matched to a gene: 7. For the CDR3, the DNA is TGTGCCTGGAGTTCGGCTAGCGGATACTACGAGCAGTACTTC. Its translation: CAWSSASGYYEQYF.

This clonotype has ten or more counts. The gene calls are TRBV7-9 and TRBJ2-1; D might be TRBD1 (6 bases). Germline CDR1 is SEHNR and CDR2 is FQNEAQ (reference sequence). The length of the CDR3 is 18 residues. The germline V and J ends were trimmed by 2 bases and 4 bases, with 21 bases remaining between them. The CDR3 here is CASSLKGVAGGFYNEQFF. The CDR3 DNA reads TGTGCCAGCAGCTTAAAGGGGGTGGCAGGAGGTTTTTACAATGAGCAGTTCTTC.

This clonotype came up a few times. The genes are TRBV3-1 and TRBJ2-1, with TRBD2 as a possible D gene (5 bases). From germline, CDR1 is LGHDT and CDR2 YNNKEL (reference sequence). V lost 1 base and J 4 bases, leaving 11 bases between the germline ends. The CDR3 runs 15 residues. This CDR3 is CASSQVSGLYNEQFF. Written as DNA, the CDR3 is TGTGCCAGCAGCCAAGTGAGCGGTCTATACAATGAGCAGTTCTTC.

Ten or more counts support this clonotype. J is TRBJ2-1 and V is TRBV7-9; 9 nucleotides line up with TRBD1. The trim removed 5 bases at V and 2 bases at J, leaving 16 bases unmatched. Germline lookup yields CDR1 SEHNR and CDR2 FQNEAQ (reference sequence). The CDR3 spans 19 residues. The CDR3 sequence is CASSPDRGVIPGAYNEQFF. Written as DNA, the CDR3 is TGTGCCAGCAGCCCCGACAGGGGGGTAATCCCCGGAGCCTACAATGAGCAGTTCTTC.

This clonotype was recorded many times. The chain combines TRBV6-5 with TRBJ1-4; no clear D gene. Trimming took 4 bases from V and 4 from J, leaving 10 bases between them. Germline CDR1 and CDR2: MNHEY and SVGAGI. The CDR3 sequence is 14 residues long. In nucleotides, the CDR3 is TGTGCCAGCAGTTGGCAGGCTGGTAATGAAAAACTGTTTTTT. Protein sequence: CASSWQAGNEKLFF.

This clonotype was seen at least ten times. The chain couples TRBV3-1 to TRBJ2-1; a possible D gene is TRBD2 (6 bases). Germline V gene sequence: CDR1 LGHDT, CDR2 YNNKEL (reference sequence). There are 14 residues in the CDR3. The V end lost 0 bases, the J end lost 8 bases, and 11 bases lay between the germline ends. The CDR3 here is CASSQDPLAYEQFF. The DNA for the CDR3 is TGTGCCAGCAGCCAAGATCCTCTAGCGTATGAGCAGTTCTTC.

This clonotype was observed at least ten times. The rearrangement links TRBV12-3 or TRBV12-4 to TRBJ2-3; D gene uncertain. This CDR3 has 13 residues. V dropped 7 bases and J dropped 4 bases, with 12 bases sitting between them. This chain's CDR3 is CASTSGFPDTQYF. The DNA of the CDR3 is TGTGCCAGCACCTCCGGGTTCCCAGATACGCAGTATTTT.

This clonotype was counted at least ten times. This chain connects TRBV19 to TRBJ2-1; 7 bases agree with TRBD2. CDR3 size: 15 residues. Per germline, CDR1 LNHDA and CDR2 SQIVND (reference sequence). Unmatched junction bases numbered 7, after V lost 6 bases and J lost 2 bases. CDR3 DNA: TGTGCCAGTAGCCCCGTGGCGGGGGCCTACAATGAGCAGTTCTTC. Encoded protein: CASSPVAGAYNEQFF.

This clonotype was picked up many times. The chain carries TRBV28 and TRBJ1-1; TRBD1 agrees at 7 bases. The CDR3 contains 15 residues. V lost 5 bases, J lost 3 bases, and 9 bases stayed unmatched. Looked up from germline, CDR1 is MDHEN and CDR2 is SYDVKM. The DNA for the CDR3 is TGTGCCAGCAGTATTCAGACAGGGCCCGACACTGAAGCTTTCTTT. Translated, it gives CASSIQTGPDTEAFF.